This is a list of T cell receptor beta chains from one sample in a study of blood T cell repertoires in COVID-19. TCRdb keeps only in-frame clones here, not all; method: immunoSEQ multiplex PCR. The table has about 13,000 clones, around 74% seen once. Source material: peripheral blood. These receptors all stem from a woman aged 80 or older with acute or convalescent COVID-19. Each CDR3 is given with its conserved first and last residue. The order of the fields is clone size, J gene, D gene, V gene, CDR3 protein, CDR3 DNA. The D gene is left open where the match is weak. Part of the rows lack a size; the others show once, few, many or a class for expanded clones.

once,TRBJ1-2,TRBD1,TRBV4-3,CASSQDTGGGYGYTF,TGCGCCAGCAGCCAAGATACAGGGGGCGGCTATGGCTACACCTTC
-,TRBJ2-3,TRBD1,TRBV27,CASSSGGWADTQYF,TGTGCCAGCAGTTCAGGGGGATGGGCAGATACGCAGTATTTT
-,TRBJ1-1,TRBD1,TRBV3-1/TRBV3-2,CASSQYRDRNTEAFF,TGTGCCAGCAGCCAGTACCGGGACAGGAACACTGAAGCTTTCTTT
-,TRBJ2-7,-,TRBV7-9,CASSLAGSEQYF,TGTGCCAGCAGCTTGGCGGGGTCCGAGCAGTACTTC
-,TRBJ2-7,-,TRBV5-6,CASSLFGALVYEQYF,TGTGCCAGCAGCTTGTTTGGTGCCTTAGTCTACGAGCAGTACTTC
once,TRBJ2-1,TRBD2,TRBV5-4,CASSLDSGAHNEQFF,TGTGCCAGCAGCTTGGACAGCGGGGCACACAATGAGCAGTTCTTC
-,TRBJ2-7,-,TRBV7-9,CASSLGSYEQYF,TGTGCCAGCAGCTTAGGCAGCTACGAGCAGTACTTC
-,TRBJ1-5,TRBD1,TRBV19,CASNSQDRARQPQHF,TGTGCCAGTAATTCGCAGGACAGGGCTAGGCAGCCCCAGCATTTT
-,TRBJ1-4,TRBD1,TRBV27,CASSLSGTGQANEKLFF,TGTGCCAGCAGTTTAAGCGGGACAGGGCAGGCAAATGAAAAACTGTTTTTT
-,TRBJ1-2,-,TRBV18,CASSPDLGQTVNYGYTF,TGTGCCAGCTCACCAGATTTAGGACAGACAGTTAACTATGGCTACACCTTC
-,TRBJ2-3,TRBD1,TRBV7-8,CASSLVWDSPTDTQYF,TGTGCCAGCAGCTTAGTTTGGGACAGCCCCACAGATACGCAGTATTTT
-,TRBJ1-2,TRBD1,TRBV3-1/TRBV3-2,CASSQEWGRGLHYGYTF,TGTGCCAGCAGCCAAGAATGGGGCAGGGGGCTTCACTATGGCTACACCTTC
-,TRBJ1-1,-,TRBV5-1,CASSLGRNTEAFF,TGCGCCAGCAGCTTGGGCAGAAACACTGAAGCTTTCTTT
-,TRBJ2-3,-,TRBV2,CASRLAGFTDTQYF,TGTGCCAGCAGGTTGGCAGGGTTCACAGATACGCAGTATTTT
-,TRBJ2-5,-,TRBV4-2,CASSQDYRGAGTTQYF,TGTGCCAGCAGCCAAGATTACCGGGGGGCCGGTACCACCCAGTACTTC
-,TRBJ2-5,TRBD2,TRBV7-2,CASSLAGAGGQETQYF,TGTGCCAGCAGCTTAGCGGGTGCGGGGGGCCAAGAGACCCAGTACTTC
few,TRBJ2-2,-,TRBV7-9,CASSLLPVLNTGELFF,TGTGCCAGCAGCTTACTTCCCGTTTTGAACACCGGGGAGCTGTTTTTT
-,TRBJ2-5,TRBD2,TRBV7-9,CASSPGVAGRETQYF,TGTGCCAGCAGCCCGGGGGTAGCGGGGCGAGAGACCCAGTACTTC
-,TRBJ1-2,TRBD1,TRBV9,CASSVGPDRGGYTF,TGTGCCAGCAGCGTAGGCCCGGACAGGGGAGGCTACACCTTC
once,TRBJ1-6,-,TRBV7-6,CASSKRGADNSPLHF,TGTGCCAGCAGCAAGCGCGGGGCGGACAATTCACCCCTCCACTTT